This TCR beta chain was recovered during a study of blood T cell repertoires in COVID-19. Overall study context: Sources were T cells, B-cell-depleted T cells, or PBMCs; the material itself was cDNA or gDNA.

Authors' processing steps: Estimated nucleated cell counts came from reference gene primer amplification. TCRdb's copy holds only in-frame clones and misses some; the assay was immunoSEQ multiplex PCR. V, J and clone size were drawn from that table, and D and trimming were deduced from the DNA. The sample has about 400,000 clones; roughly 85% are singletons. This clone is a singleton in its sample. The CDR3 is made up of 16 amino acids. CDR1 and CDR2 (germline): SGHRS, YFSETQ. J gave up 5 bases and V 3 bases, and 12 bases lay outside the gene matches. The origin of this receptor is a woman in her 30s with active or convalescent COVID-19. The chain joins TRBV5-1 to TRBJ1-2; the match to TRBD1 covers 8 bases. The sample was peripheral blood. This CDR3 reads CASSSGTGGSGYGYTF. For the CDR3, the DNA is TGCGCCAGCAGCTCGGGAACAGGGGGGTCAGGATATGGCTACACCTTC.